This T cell receptor (beta chain) was retrieved from a study of PD-1 blockade in classical Hodgkin lymphoma. Clones were sequenced by immunoSEQ multiplex PCR, and TCRdb holds only the in-frame ones, with some missing. The table shows about 19,000 clones, with roughly 77% occurring only once. Study-wide results and limits: At C4D1, TCR diversity had climbed significantly for CD4+ cells, though not for CD8+ cells. No one has yet defined what causes the repertoire differences, which may be disease activity or prior therapy. Reports described newly diagnosed patients as having lower baseline TCR diversity than healthy donors.

Patients all relapsed after autologous stem cell transplantation, and there was variation in brentuximab vedotin exposure. The germline V gene encodes CDR1 LGHNA and CDR2 YNFKEQ. The CDR3 spans 16 residues. Germline trimming cut 4 bases from V and 2 bases from J; bases unmatched to any gene: 6. About this clone itself: What it recognizes is unknown.

The source of this sequence is a human donor with classical Hodgkin lymphoma. The chain employs TRBV4-2 and TRBJ1-5, with 9 bases matching TRBD1. Material: peripheral blood mononuclear cells (PBMCs), obtained before the second cycle of nivolumab. CDR3 sequence reads: CASSPGQGQGNQPQHF. DNA for the CDR3: TGTGCCAGCAGCCCGGGACAGGGTCAAGGCAATCAGCCCCAGCATTTT.